This note documents a single T cell receptor beta chain sequence. Per the original methods: Amplification with reference gene primers provided the estimates of nucleated cell counts. Some clones are missing from TCRdb's copy, which holds only in-frame ones; the method was immunoSEQ multiplex PCR. V, J and clone size are those of that table, while D and trimming were read from the DNA. The top ten clones hold about 4.2% of a sample with over 45,000 clones, 70% to 85% of them seen once. V shed 5 bases, J shed 4 bases, and the junction held 7 bases outside the gene matches. In germline, CDR1 is SGHVS, CDR2 FQNEAQ. The CDR3 spans 15 residues. The sample comes from a study of blood T cell repertoires in COVID-19. Overall study: COVID-19 samples, acute and convalescent, were from the United States, Italy and Spain. PBMCs, B-cell-depleted T cells, or T cells provided the cDNA or gDNA that made up the material.

The sequence derives from a man in his fifties or sixties with active COVID-19. The sequencing input was peripheral blood. The chain recombines TRBV7-8 with TRBJ2-2, with 7 bases fitting TRBD1. The CDR3 sequence is CASSPPGQSTGELFF. CDR3 nucleotides: TGTGCCAGCAGCCCACCGGGACAGTCCACCGGGGAGCTGTTTTTT. Complete variable domain (other parts from reference TRBV7-8 and TRBJ2-2): GAGVSQSPRYKVAKRGQDVALRCDPISGHVSLFWYQQALGQGPEFLTYFQNEAQLDKSGLPSDRFFAERPEGSVSTLKIQRTQQEDSAVYLCASSPPGQSTGELFFGEGSRLTVL.